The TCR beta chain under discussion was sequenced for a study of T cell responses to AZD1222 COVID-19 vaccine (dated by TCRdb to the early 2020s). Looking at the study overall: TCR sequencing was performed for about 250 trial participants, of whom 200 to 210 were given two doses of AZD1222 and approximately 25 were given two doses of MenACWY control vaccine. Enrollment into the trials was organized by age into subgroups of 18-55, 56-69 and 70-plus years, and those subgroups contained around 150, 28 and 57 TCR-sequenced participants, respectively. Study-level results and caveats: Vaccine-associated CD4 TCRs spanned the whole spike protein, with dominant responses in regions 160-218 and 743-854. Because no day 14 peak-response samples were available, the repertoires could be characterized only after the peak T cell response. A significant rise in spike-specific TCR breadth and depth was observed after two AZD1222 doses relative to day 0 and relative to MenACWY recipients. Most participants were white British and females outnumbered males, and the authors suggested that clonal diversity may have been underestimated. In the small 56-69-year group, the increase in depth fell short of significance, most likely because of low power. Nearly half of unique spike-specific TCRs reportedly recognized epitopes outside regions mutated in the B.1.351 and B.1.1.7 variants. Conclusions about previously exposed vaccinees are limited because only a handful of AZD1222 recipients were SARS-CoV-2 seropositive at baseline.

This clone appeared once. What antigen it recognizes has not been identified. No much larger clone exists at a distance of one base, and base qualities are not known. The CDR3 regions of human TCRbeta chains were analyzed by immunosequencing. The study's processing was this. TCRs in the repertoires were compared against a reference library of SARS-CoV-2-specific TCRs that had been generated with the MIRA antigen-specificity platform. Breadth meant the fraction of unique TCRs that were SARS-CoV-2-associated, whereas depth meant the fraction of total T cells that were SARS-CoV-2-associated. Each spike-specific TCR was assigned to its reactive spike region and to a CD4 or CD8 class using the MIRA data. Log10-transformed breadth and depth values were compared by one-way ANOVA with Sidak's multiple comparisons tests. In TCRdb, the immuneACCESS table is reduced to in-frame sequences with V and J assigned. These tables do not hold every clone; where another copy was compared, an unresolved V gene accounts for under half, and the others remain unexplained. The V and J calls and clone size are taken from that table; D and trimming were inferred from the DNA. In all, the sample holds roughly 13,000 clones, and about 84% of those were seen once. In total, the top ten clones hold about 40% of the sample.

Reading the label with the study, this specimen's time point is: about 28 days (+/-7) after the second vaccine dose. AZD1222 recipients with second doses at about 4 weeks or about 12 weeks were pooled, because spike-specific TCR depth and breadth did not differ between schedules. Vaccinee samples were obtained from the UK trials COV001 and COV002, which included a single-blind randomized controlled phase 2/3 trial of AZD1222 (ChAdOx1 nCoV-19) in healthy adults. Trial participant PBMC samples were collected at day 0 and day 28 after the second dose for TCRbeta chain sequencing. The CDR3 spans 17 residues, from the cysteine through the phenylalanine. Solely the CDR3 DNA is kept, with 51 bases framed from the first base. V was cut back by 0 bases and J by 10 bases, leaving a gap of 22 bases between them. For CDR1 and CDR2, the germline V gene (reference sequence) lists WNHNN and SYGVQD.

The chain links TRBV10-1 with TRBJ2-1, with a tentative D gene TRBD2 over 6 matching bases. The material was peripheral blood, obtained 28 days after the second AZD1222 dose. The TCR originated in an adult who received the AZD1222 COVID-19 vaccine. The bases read TGCGCCAGCAGTGAGTCGACTCGTGGGAGGCCGGGGCCCGAGCAGTTCTTC. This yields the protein CASSESTRGRPGPEQFF.